The following is a T cell receptor beta chain sequence with its context. Its antigen specificity is not known. No per-base quality is available; no much larger clone lies one base away. The method behind the library was the immunoSEQ multiplex PCR assay. Rearranged TCR beta chain sequences were amplified using the hsTCRB Kit according to the manufacturer's protocol. TCRB libraries were sequenced on an Illumina MiSeq. As for the original processing: Demultiplexing, trimming and gene mapping were performed with the kit vendor's proprietary platform. TCRdb provides this immuneACCESS table in a form limited to in-frame rearrangements. Some clones are lacking; in checked studies, under half of them reflect an unresolved V gene, and why the rest are absent is not known. The V and J calls and clone size come from that table; D and trimming were worked out from the DNA. Counted in this sample were about 98,000 clones; roughly 90% of them appeared once. 0.56% of the sample is held by the ten biggest clonotypes.

What this sample's time point label stands for: baseline, week 1 (first vaccination visit). The intended sense of this specimen's treatment or condition label: pre-vaccination baseline after standard-of-care therapy. The donors had newly diagnosed IDH1-mutant astrocytomas of WHO grade 3 or 4 that showed loss of nuclear ATRX. The samples were drawn from NOA16, a multicentre, single-arm, open-label phase I trial in Germany that tested a mutant IDH1 peptide vaccine in humans for the first time. Visit V03 blood draws served as the baseline sample for immunogenicity testing. Genomic DNA for TCRB sequencing was extracted from EDTA blood using the DNeasy Blood and Tissue Kit. The cysteine opens and the phenylalanine closes a CDR3 of 15 amino acids. Just the 45-base CDR3 DNA is kept, in frame starting at base 1. Sequences MNHNS (CDR1) and SASEGT (CDR2) are obtained from the germline V gene. Trimming at the junction amounts to 6 bases on V and 2 bases on J, and the germline ends lie 16 bases apart.

This entry belongs to a study of a mutant IDH1 vaccine in newly diagnosed glioma (dated by TCRdb to about 2021). Concerning the study at large: The roughly 30 treated patients were approximately 62% male and around 40% female, with a mean age of about 38 years. Peripheral blood was collected at six visits: V03 (baseline), V05, V07, V10, V12 and V13. Prior to enrollment, patients had been given standard therapy consisting of radiotherapy alone, temozolomide alone, or radiochemotherapy with temozolomide, with the combination given to most patients. Longitudinal TCRB deep sequencing was done for 25 to 30 treated patients, wherever samples were available for exploratory analyses.

General findings and caveats noted by the study authors: Selection of PBMC samples for TCRB deep sequencing was based on availability. Changes in the top peripheral T cell clonotypes picked up by TCRB sequencing did not appear to be linked to pseudoprogression. Immune responses induced by the vaccine were seen in over 90% of patients across multiple MHC alleles. The authors stated that sample limitations prevented analyses of patient blood samples from being reproduced.

The receptor was isolated from a woman between 50 and 59 years old with glioma. This material consisted of PBMCs, taken from a glioma patient treated with radiotherapy, temozolomide or both. This receptor chain uses TRBV6-1 and TRBJ2-5; the D gene is tentatively TRBD1 or TRBD2, each matching 6 bases. This receptor carries the CDR3 CASRPGAGRQETQYF. The sequenced DNA: TGTGCCAGCAGGCCGGGGGCAGGGAGGCAAGAGACCCAGTACTTC.